The entry that follows covers one TCR beta chain sequence. The record originates from a study of blood T cell repertoires in COVID-19. In germline, CDR1 is SGHRS, CDR2 YFSETQ. There are 17 residues in the CDR3. V gave up 3 bases and J gave up 2 bases, with 18 bases separating them. Clinical history as reported by participants underpinned cohort assignment. The data were produced by immunoSEQ multiplex PCR, yet TCRdb's version contains in-frame clones alone and is incomplete. Of about 430,000 clones listed, approximately 88% are singletons. Specimen: PBMCs or T cells enriched from blood (not recorded which). V is TRBV5-1 and J is TRBJ1-3; tentative D call: TRBD1 (5 bases). The clonotype comes from a young woman with acute COVID-19. The CDR3 here is CASSWAPTFRAGNTIYF. CDR3 coding DNA: TGCGCCAGCAGCTGGGCGCCCACATTCAGGGCTGGAAACACCATATATTTT.